The 20 T cell receptor beta chains below all came from one sample that was sequenced in a study of blood T cell repertoires in COVID-19. This table comes from immunoSEQ multiplex PCR, and its TCRdb copy is limited to in-frame clones, with some not included. The data hold 250,000 or so clones, with 85% to 95% observed a single time. The sample was peripheral blood. The receptors were gathered from a man aged 30 to 45 with COVID-19, enrolled during active disease.

This clone was detected only once. The chain carries TRBV3-1 (or the pseudogene TRBV3-2) and TRBJ2-5; 7 positions agree with TRBD2. Germline lookup yields CDR1 LGHDT and CDR2 YNNKEL (reference sequence). Trimming cost V 4 bases and J 0 bases; bases outside gene matches: 11. The length of the CDR3 is 17 residues. CDR3 nucleotide sequence: TGTGCCAGCAGCCCAACCGGAGGGCGGGGGAACCAAGAGACCCAGTACTTC. This gives the protein CASSPTGGRGNQETQYF.

The chain couples TRBV28 to TRBJ2-5; weak D call: TRBD1 (5 bases). CDR3 length: 15 amino acids. Looked up from germline, CDR1 is MDHEN and CDR2 is SYDVKM. The ends were cut back, 3 bases at V and 0 bases at J, with 11 bases in the middle. This CDR3 is CASSFLQAHQETQYF. The CDR3 DNA reads TGTGCCAGCAGTTTTTTACAGGCCCACCAAGAGACCCAGTACTTC.

This chain links TRBV19 with TRBJ1-4, with D possibly matching TRBD1 (6 bases). Germline CDR1 reads LNHDA; CDR2 reads SQIVND (reference sequence). V was trimmed by 4 bases and J by 0 bases, leaving 9 bases between them. The CDR3 sequence is 15 residues long. The CDR3 region is CASSRQAATNEKLFF. The CDR3 DNA is TGTGCCAGTAGTAGACAGGCGGCAACTAATGAAAAACTGTTTTTT.

This clone showed up just once. The chain employs TRBV27 and TRBJ1-6; D gene ambiguous. Trimming removed 2 bases from V and 2 bases from J, with 7 bases in between. The CDR3 covers 15 residues. Germline values: CDR1 MNHEY, CDR2 SMNVEV (reference sequence). CDR3: CASSLEGPYNSPLHF. DNA for the CDR3: TGTGCCAGCAGTTTAGAGGGTCCCTATAATTCACCCCTCCACTTT.

CDR3 residues: CASSPPRQGDTGELFF. DNA for the CDR3: TGTGCCAGCAGCCCCCCGAGACAGGGAGACACCGGGGAGCTGTTTTTT. The V call is TRBV6-4, the J call TRBJ2-2; 7 bases align to TRBD1. V lost 6 bases and J lost 3; bases outside the gene matches: 10. The germline V gene encodes CDR1 MRHNA and CDR2 SNTAGT. CDR3 length: 16 amino acids.

The gene calls are TRBV5-4 and TRBJ2-3, with 7 nucleotides matching TRBD2. V lost 4 bases, J lost 4 bases, and 9 bases stayed unmatched. Germline CDR1 is SGHNT and CDR2 is YYREEE (reference sequence). The CDR3 runs to 15 residues. Here the CDR3 DNA reads TGTGCCAGCAGCCGGCGGGACTATTATGCAGATACGCAGTATTTT. It encodes CASSRRDYYADTQYF. Using reference TRBV5-4 and TRBJ2-3 for the parts outside the CDR3, the full variable domain is ETGVTQSPTHLIKTRGQQVTLRCSSQSGHNTVSWYQQALGQGPQFIFQYYREEENGRGNFPPRFSGLQFPNYSSELNVNALELDDSALYLCASSRRDYYADTQYFGPGTRLTVL.

About this clone itself: The sample contains more than one DNA sequence encoding this CDR3. The V call is TRBV27, the J call TRBJ2-2; D not resolved. Germline V lookup: CDR1 MNHEY, CDR2 SMNVEV (reference sequence). The CDR3 is 12 residues long. V lost 3 bases to trimming and J lost 8 bases, with 7 bases between them. The CDR3 sequence: CASSFSVGELFF. CDR3 bases: TGTGCCAGCAGTTTCTCCGTGGGGGAGCTGTTTTTT.

The chain links TRBV30 to TRBJ1-1; TRBD1 might be the D (5 bases). This CDR3 has 13 residues. Between the trimmed V and J ends, which lost 1 base and 8 bases, there was a span of 14 bases. Per the germline V gene, CDR1 is GTSNPN and CDR2 is SVGIG (reference sequence). The CDR3 reads CAWSGVNRREAFF. CDR3 sequence (DNA): TGTGCCTGGAGTGGAGTCAACAGGCGGGAAGCTTTCTTT.

The rearrangement uses TRBV9 and TRBJ2-3; 11 nucleotides line up with TRBD2. Germline CDR1 and CDR2: SGDLS and YYNGEE. CDR3 length equals 16 residues. V lost 2 bases, J lost 1 base, and 3 bases stayed unmatched. The CDR3 sequence is CASSVPTSGGTDTQYF. CDR3 nucleotides: TGTGCCAGCAGCGTGCCGACTAGCGGGGGCACAGATACGCAGTATTTT.

The V call is TRBV19, the J call TRBJ2-1; 7 nucleotides match TRBD2. V trimming: 6 bases; J trimming: 6 bases; junction bases outside the gene matches: 11. Germline-derived CDR1 and CDR2 are LNHDA and SQIVND (reference sequence). This CDR3 contains 15 residues. CDR3: CASRVGAGERNEQFF. The CDR3 nucleotides read TGTGCCAGTAGGGTTGGGGCGGGAGAACGCAATGAGCAGTTCTTC.

The rearrangement links TRBV30 to TRBJ1-5, with D unclear. Trimming removed 2 bases from V and 4 bases from J, with 9 bases in between. Germline V gene sequence: CDR1 GTSNPN, CDR2 SVGIG (reference sequence). The CDR3 totals 13 residues. The CDR3 loop reads CAWSFRGNQPQHF. The DNA of the CDR3 is TGTGCCTGGAGTTTCCGGGGAAATCAGCCCCAGCATTTT. Together with reference TRBV30 and TRBJ1-5, the CDR3 gives the full variable domain: SQTIHQWPATLVQPVGSPLSLECTVEGTSNPNLYWYRQAAGRGLQLLFYSVGIGQISSEVPQNLSASRPQDRQFILSSKKLLLSDSGFYLCAWSFRGNQPQHFGDGTRLSIL.

V and J are TRBV2 and TRBJ1-3, with D perhaps TRBD1 (6 bases). V lost 8 bases to trimming and J lost 1 base, with 12 bases between them. CDR3 length: 14 amino acids. Germline assignment: CDR1 SNHLY and CDR2 FYNNEI. CDR3 nucleotide sequence: TGTGCCAGCCAGGACAGCTATTCTGGAAACACCATATATTTT. This codes for CASQDSYSGNTIYF.

The V call is TRBV5-4, the J call TRBJ1-2; no reliable D call. CDR3 length: 14 residues. The germline V gene has CDR1 SGHNT and CDR2 YYREEE (reference sequence). V lost 0 bases to trimming and J lost 8 bases, with 14 bases between them. As DNA, the CDR3 is TGTGCCAGCAGCTTGGATAGTATGTTGCGAGGCTACACCTTC. Protein sequence: CASSLDSMLRGYTF.

V gene TRBV12-3 or TRBV12-4 combines with J gene TRBJ1-1; D not certain. CDR3 length: 12 amino acids. V lost 3 bases and J 5 bases, leaving 7 bases between the germline ends. Here the CDR3 DNA reads TGTGCCAGCAGTTTTAGGAGTACTGAAGCTTTCTTT. Amino acid sequence: CASSFRSTEAFF.

This chain connects TRBV7-9 to TRBJ1-3; maybe TRBD1 (5 bases). CDR1 and CDR2 (germline): SEHNR, FQNEAQ (reference sequence). V lost 5 bases to trimming and J lost 8 bases, with 16 bases between them. There are 14 residues in the CDR3. The DNA of the CDR3 is TGTGCCAGCAGCCCAGGGCGAGGTCTTCACACCATATATTTT. It is translated as CASSPGRGLHTIYF.

The chain employs TRBV9 and TRBJ2-3; 8 bases line up with TRBD2. CDR1 is SGDLS and CDR2 is YYNGEE in the germline V gene. The trim removed 3 bases at V and 1 base at J, leaving 7 bases unmatched. The CDR3 sequence is 16 residues long. DNA of the CDR3: TGTGCCAGCAGCGAGGATAGCGGGGCGGGCACAGATACGCAGTATTTT. Protein product: CASSEDSGAGTDTQYF.

This clone was recorded a few times. The chain couples TRBV9 to TRBJ1-5; 7 positions match TRBD1. V trimming: 0 bases; J trimming: 6 bases; junction bases outside the gene matches: 9. The germline CDR1 and CDR2 sequences are SGDLS and YYNGEE. The CDR3 extends over 16 amino acids. This CDR3 reads CASSVGDREGSQPQHF. The CDR3 nucleotides are TGTGCCAGCAGCGTAGGAGACAGGGAAGGGAGTCAGCCCCAGCATTTT.

This clone has just one count. V and J are TRBV27 and TRBJ1-3; D may be TRBD1 (6 bases). The V gene's germline CDR1 is MNHEY and CDR2 SMNVEV (reference sequence). The V end lost 8 bases, the J end lost 0 bases, and 14 bases lay between the germline ends. The length of the CDR3 is 15 residues. As DNA, the CDR3 is TGTGCCAGCGCCCCATTAGGGGGCTCTGGAAACACCATATATTTT. It yields the protein CASAPLGGSGNTIYF.

V is TRBV4-1 and J is TRBJ2-7; TRBD1 matches at 9 bases. The germline gives CDR1 MGHRA, CDR2 YSYEKL. The V segment lost 0 bases and the J segment 3 bases; nucleotides outside the gene matches: 12. The CDR3 is 18 residues long. CDR3: CASSQDRFTGQGIYEQYF. The CDR3 DNA reads as TGCGCCAGCAGCCAAGATCGATTTACGGGACAGGGTATCTACGAGCAGTACTTC.

This chain uses TRBV7-9 with TRBJ2-3; 7 nucleotides match TRBD1. V was pared by 4 bases and J by 3 bases, with 10 bases of the junction left unmatched. Germline CDR1 SEHNR, CDR2 FQNEAQ (reference sequence). CDR3 size: 16 residues. The CDR3 loop reads CASSSLVRGFTDTQYF. Written as DNA, the CDR3 is TGTGCCAGCAGCTCCCTGGTCAGGGGGTTTACAGATACGCAGTATTTT. The full variable domain, its missing parts supplied by reference TRBV7-9 and TRBJ2-3, is DTGVSQNPRHKITKRGQNVTFRCDPISEHNRLYWYRQTLGQGPEFLTYFQNEAQLEKSRLLSDRFSAERPKGSFSTLEIQRTEQGDSAMYLCASSSLVRGFTDTQYFGPGTRLTVL.